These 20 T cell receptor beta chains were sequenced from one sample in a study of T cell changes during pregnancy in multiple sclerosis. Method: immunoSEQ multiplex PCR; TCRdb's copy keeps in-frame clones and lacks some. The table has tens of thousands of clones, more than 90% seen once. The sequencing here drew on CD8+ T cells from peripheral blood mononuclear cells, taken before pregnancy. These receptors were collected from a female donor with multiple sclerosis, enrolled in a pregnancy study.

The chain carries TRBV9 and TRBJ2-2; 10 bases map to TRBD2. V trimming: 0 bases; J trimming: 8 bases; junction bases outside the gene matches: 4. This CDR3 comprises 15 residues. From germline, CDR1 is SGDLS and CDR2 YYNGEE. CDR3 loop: CASSVGGTSVGELFF. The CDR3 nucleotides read TGTGCCAGCAGCGTAGGAGGGACTAGCGTTGGGGAGCTGTTTTTT.

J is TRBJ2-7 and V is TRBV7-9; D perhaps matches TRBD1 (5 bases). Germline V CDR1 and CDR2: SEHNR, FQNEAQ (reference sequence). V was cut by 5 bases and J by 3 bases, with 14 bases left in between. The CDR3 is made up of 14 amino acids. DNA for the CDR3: TGTGCCAGCAGCCAAATCATAGACAGCTACGAGCAGTACTTC. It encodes CASSQIIDSYEQYF. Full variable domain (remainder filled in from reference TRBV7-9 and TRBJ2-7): DTGVSQNPRHKITKRGQNVTFRCDPISEHNRLYWYRQTLGQGPEFLTYFQNEAQLEKSRLLSDRFSAERPKGSFSTLEIQRTEQGDSAMYLCASSQIIDSYEQYFGPGTRLTVT.

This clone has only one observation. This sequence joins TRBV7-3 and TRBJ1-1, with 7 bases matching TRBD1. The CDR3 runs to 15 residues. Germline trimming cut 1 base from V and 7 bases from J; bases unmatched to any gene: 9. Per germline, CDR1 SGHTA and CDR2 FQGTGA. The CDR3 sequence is CASSLSAGGPIEAFF. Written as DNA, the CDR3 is TGTGCCAGCAGCTTAAGTGCAGGGGGGCCGATTGAAGCTTTCTTT.

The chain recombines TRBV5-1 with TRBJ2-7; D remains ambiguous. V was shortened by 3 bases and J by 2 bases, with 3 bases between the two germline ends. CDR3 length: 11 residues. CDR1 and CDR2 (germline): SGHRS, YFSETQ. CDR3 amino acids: CASSSTYEQYF. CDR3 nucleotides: TGCGCCAGCAGCTCAACCTACGAGCAGTACTTC.

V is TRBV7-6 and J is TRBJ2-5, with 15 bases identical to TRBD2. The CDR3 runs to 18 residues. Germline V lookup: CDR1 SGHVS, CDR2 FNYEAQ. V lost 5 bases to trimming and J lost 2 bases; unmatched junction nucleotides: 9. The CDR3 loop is CASSPGTSGGPDQETQYF. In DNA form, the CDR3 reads TGTGCCAGCAGCCCTGGGACTAGCGGGGGGCCCGATCAAGAGACCCAGTACTTC.

The CDR3 region is CASSQAIDRDMETDTQYF. The CDR3 DNA is TGCGCCAGCAGCCAGGCGATCGACCGGGACATGGAAACAGATACGCAGTATTTT. The genes are TRBV4-3 and TRBJ2-3; D perhaps matches TRBD1 (6 bases). The V end lost 3 bases, the J end lost 3 bases, and 22 bases lay between the germline ends. This CDR3 contains 18 residues. Germline CDR1 and CDR2: LGHNA and YSLEER.

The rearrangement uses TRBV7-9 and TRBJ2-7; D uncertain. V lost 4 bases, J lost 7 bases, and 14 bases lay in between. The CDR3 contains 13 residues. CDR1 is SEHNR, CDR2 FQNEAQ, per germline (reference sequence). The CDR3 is CASSSPPPEEQYF. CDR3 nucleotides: TGTGCCAGCAGCTCCCCTCCGCCGGAGGAGCAGTACTTC. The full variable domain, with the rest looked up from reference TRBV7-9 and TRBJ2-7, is DTGVSQNPRHKITKRGQNVTFRCDPISEHNRLYWYRQTLGQGPEFLTYFQNEAQLEKSRLLSDRFSAERPKGSFSTLEIQRTEQGDSAMYLCASSSPPPEEQYFGPGTRLTVT.

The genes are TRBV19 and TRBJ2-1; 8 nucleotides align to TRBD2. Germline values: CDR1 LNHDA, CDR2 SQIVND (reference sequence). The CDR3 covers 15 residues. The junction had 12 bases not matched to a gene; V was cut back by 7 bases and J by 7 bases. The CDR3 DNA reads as TGTGCCAGTAACAGGGAGGTAGCGGGGCTTAATGAGCAGTTCTTC. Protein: CASNREVAGLNEQFF. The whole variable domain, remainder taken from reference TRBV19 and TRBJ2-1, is DGGITQSPKYLFRKEGQNVTLSCEQNLNHDAMYWYRQDPGQGLRLIYYSQIVNDFQKGDIAEGYSVSREKKESFPLTVTSAQKNPTAFYLCASNREVAGLNEQFFGPGTRLTVL.

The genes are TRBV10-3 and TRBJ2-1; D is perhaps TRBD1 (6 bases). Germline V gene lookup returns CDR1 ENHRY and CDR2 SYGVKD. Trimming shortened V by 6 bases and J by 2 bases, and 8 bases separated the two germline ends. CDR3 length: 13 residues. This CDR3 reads CAIRTGTYNEQFF. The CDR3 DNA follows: TGTGCCATCAGAACAGGGACCTACAATGAGCAGTTCTTC.

CDR3 amino acids: CASSYSWAGVSYEQYF. CDR3 DNA sequence: TGTGCCAGCAGTTACAGTTGGGCAGGGGTCTCCTACGAGCAGTACTTC. The rearrangement links TRBV6-5 to TRBJ2-7; D is perhaps TRBD1 (6 bases). V was clipped by 2 bases and J by 0 bases, with 14 bases between them. The CDR3 has 16 amino acids. Per germline, CDR1 MNHEY and CDR2 SVGAGI.

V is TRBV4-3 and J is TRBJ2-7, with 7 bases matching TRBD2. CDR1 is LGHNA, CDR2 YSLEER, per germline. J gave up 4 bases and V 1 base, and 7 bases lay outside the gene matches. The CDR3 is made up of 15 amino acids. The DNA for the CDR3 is TGCGCCAGCAGCCAAGCGGTGGGGGGGGGTTACGAGCAGTACTTC. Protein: CASSQAVGGGYEQYF.

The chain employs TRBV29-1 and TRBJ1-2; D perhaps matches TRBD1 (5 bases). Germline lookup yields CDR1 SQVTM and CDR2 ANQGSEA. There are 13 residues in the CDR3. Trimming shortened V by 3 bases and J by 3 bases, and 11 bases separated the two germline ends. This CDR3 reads CSVEEQDDYGYTF. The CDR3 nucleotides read TGCAGCGTTGAGGAACAGGACGACTATGGCTACACCTTC.

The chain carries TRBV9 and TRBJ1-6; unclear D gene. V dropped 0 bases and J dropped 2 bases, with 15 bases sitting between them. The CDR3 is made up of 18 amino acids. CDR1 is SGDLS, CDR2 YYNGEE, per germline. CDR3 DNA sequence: TGTGCCAGCAGCGTAGGGGTTTCGGGAGGGACCTATAATTCACCCCTCCACTTT. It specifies CASSVGVSGGTYNSPLHF.

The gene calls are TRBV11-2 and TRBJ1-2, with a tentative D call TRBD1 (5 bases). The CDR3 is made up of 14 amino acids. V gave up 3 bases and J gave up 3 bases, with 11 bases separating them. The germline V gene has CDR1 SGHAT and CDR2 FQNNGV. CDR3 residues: CASSFRVAYYGYTF. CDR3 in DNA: TGTGCCAGCAGCTTCAGGGTCGCCTACTATGGCTACACCTTC.

This CDR3 reads CASGLSGGPDTQYF. CDR3 nucleotides: TGTGCCAGCGGCCTTTCGGGGGGCCCAGATACGCAGTATTTT. The chain joins TRBV6-5 to TRBJ2-3, with D possibly being TRBD2 (7 bases). This CDR3 has 14 residues. Trimming stripped 8 bases from V and 4 bases from J, with 16 bases between. Looked up from germline, CDR1 is MNHEY and CDR2 is SVGAGI.

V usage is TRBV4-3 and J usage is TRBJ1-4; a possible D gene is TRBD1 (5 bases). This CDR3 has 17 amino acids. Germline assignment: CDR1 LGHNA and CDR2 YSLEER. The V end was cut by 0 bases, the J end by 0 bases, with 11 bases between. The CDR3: CASSQEGREPTNEKLFF. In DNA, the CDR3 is TGCGCCAGCAGCCAAGAAGGCAGGGAACCAACTAATGAAAAACTGTTTTTT.

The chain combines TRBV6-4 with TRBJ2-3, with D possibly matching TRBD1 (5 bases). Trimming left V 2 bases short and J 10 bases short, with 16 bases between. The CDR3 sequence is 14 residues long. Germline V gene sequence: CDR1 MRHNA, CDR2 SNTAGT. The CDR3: CASSDGQGQESQYF. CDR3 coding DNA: TGTGCCAGCAGTGACGGGCAGGGCCAGGAGTCGCAGTATTTT.

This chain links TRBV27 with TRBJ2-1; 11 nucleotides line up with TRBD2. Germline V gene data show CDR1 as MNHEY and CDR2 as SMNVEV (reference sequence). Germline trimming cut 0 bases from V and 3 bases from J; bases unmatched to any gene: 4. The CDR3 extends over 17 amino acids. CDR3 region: CASSLSALAGGYNEQFF. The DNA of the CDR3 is TGTGCCAGCAGTTTATCGGCCCTAGCGGGGGGCTACAATGAGCAGTTCTTC.

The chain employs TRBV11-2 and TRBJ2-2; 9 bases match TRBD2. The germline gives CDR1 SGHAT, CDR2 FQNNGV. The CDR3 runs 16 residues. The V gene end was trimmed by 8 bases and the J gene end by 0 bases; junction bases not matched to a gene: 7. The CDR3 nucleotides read TGTGCCAGCCCAGGTAGCGGGGGCGCGAACACCGGGGAGCTGTTTTTT. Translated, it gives CASPGSGGANTGELFF.

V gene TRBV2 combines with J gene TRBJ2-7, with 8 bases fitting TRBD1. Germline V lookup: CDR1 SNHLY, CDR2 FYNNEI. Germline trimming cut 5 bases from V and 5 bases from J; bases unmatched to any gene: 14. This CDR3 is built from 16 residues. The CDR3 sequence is CASSHWDRLNIDEQYF. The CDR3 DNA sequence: TGTGCCAGCAGTCACTGGGACAGGCTAAACATCGACGAGCAGTACTTC.